This T cell receptor (beta chain) was sequenced in a study of human thymus T cells. Study-wide results and caveats: Among thymic and blood repertoires, usage of V and J genes appeared biased.

For this clone: Its cognate antigen is unknown.

V was clipped by 6 bases and J by 0 bases, with 12 bases between them. This CDR3 has 15 residues. CDR1 is MNHEY, CDR2 SVGAGI, per germline. TCRdb keeps only in-frame clones here, not all; method: immunoSEQ multiplex PCR. Of around 45,000 clones in the sample, around 95% were seen once. Samples came from healthy Finnish infants during open corrective cardiac surgery. Half of the eight donors gave roughly 0.45-1 mL blood during surgery. Blood DNA came from all available leukocytes, not a fixed cell number. Sequencing was performed on blood. V usage is TRBV6-5 and J usage is TRBJ1-3, with D tentatively TRBD1 (6 bases). The sequence was obtained from a girl under three years old with a congenital heart defect but otherwise immunologically healthy. CDR3 sequence reads: CASRQRGYSGNTIYF. CDR3 DNA: TGTGCCAGCAGACAGAGGGGGTACTCTGGAAACACCATATATTTT.